This T cell receptor beta chain was retrieved from a study of blood T cell repertoires in COVID-19. Libraries were prepared by immunoSEQ multiplex PCR; TCRdb keeps only in-frame clonotypes and omits some of them. The sample has 120,000 or so clones, around 77% seen once; the top ten hold approximately 16%. This CDR3 spans 18 amino acids. Germline V gene data show CDR1 as MNHEY and CDR2 as SVGEGT. With 6 bases clipped from V and 0 bases from J, the junction kept 14 bases outside the gene matches. This clone was counted a few times. The TCR was taken from a man between 60 and 75 years old with active or convalescent COVID-19. Sample: peripheral blood. The chain has TRBV6-2 or TRBV6-3 and TRBJ1-5, with 7 bases fitting TRBD1. The CDR3 reads CASSPRGGTVLSNQPQHF. The CDR3 DNA reads TGTGCCAGCAGCCCTAGGGGTGGGACAGTCCTTAGCAATCAGCCCCAGCATTTT.